This T cell receptor (beta chain) was profiled in a study of cytomegalovirus exposure and HLA in healthy donors. General study results and limits: Analysis was carried out at a later point, and it linked a missense DCLRE1C variant to TCR beta V- and J-gene trimming.

Turning to this clone: The antigen is not known.

It was with 60 Vbeta and 13 Jbeta primers that the PCR ran. Measured with immunoSEQ multiplex PCR; TCRdb has only the in-frame clones, and not every one. The data show approximately 160,000 clones, with over 80% seen just once and roughly 1.9% held by the top ten. This CDR3 is built from 13 residues. V dropped 3 bases and J dropped 5 bases, with 8 bases sitting between them. Germline V gene lookup returns CDR1 SGDLS and CDR2 YYNGEE. The receptor's source is a human donor in good health. Specimen: PBMCs. The chain carries TRBV9 and TRBJ2-2; unclear D gene. DNA of the CDR3: TGTGCCAGCAGCGCCCGTAGAACCGGGGAGCTGTTTTTT. Protein product: CASSARRTGELFF.